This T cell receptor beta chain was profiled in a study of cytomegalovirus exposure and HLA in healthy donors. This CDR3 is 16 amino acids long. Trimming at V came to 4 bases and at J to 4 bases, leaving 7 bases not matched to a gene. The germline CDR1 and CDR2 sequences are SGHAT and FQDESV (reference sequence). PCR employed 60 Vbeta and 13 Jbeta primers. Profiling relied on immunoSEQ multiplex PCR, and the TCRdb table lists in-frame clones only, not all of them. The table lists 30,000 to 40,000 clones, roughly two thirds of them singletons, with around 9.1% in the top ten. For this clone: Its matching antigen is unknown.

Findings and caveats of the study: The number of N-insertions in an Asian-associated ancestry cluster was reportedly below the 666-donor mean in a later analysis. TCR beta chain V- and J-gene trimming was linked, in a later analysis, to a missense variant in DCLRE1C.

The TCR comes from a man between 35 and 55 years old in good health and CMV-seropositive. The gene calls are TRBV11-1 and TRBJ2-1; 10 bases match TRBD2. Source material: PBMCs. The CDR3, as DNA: TGTGCCAGCAGCTGGGCTAGCGGGGGTCAGTACAATGAGCAGTTCTTC. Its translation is CASSWASGGQYNEQFF.